The present T cell receptor beta chain was sequenced within a study of post-analysis software for immune sequencing data. For the study at large: Disease trajectories encompassed relapsing-remitting, secondary progressive and progressive-relapsing multiple sclerosis. Broader study findings: Compared with controls, patients showed significantly lower normalized Chao1 diversity. Samples sharing a preparation batch grouped tightly together when assessed by F measure.

TCR beta cDNA libraries included unique molecular identifiers. TCRdb analysed the PCR reads with MiXCR anew, one entry per CDR3 protein. The sample lists roughly 800,000 distinct CDR3 sequences, around 46% occurring once. This clonotype has a handful of counts. Its antigen is as yet unknown. The clonotype comes from a girl aged 5-17 years with multiple sclerosis. Input material: blood.

CDR3: CASGSGGDADTQYF. The CDR3 region has the DNA TGTGCCAGTGGGTCTGGGGGAGATGCAGATACGCAGTATTTT. The rearrangement uses TRBV7-2 and TRBJ2-3; the D gene could be TRBD1 or TRBD2 (5 bases each). The CDR3 has 14 residues. Germline lookup yields CDR1 SGHTA and CDR2 FQGNSA. Trimming left V 9 bases short and J 4 bases short, with 17 bases between.